A single sample is the source of the 30 T cell receptor beta chains below, sequenced in a study of T cell repertoires in ileal Crohn's disease. Measured with immunoSEQ multiplex PCR; TCRdb has only the in-frame clones, and not every one. Here the sample spans 8,500 to 14,000 clones, more than 65% being singletons. Sequences were obtained from ileal tissue. These receptor sequences come from an adult with Crohn's disease.

The rearrangement uses TRBV4-2 and TRBJ1-3; TRBD1 aligns across 7 bases. Germline V gene lookup returns CDR1 LGHNA and CDR2 YNFKEQ. V dropped 6 bases and J dropped 2; count of bases not matched to a gene: 10. The CDR3 is made up of 16 amino acids. The CDR3 reads CASRPPTGLAGNTIYF. CDR3 nucleotides: TGTGCCAGCAGACCCCCGACAGGGCTGGCTGGAAACACCATATATTTT.

This chain uses TRBV25-1 with TRBJ1-6, with 9 bases lining up with TRBD1. This CDR3 comprises 15 residues. Looked up from germline, CDR1 is MGHDK and CDR2 is SYGVNS. With 6 bases clipped from V and 9 bases from J, the junction kept 9 bases outside the gene matches. The CDR3 spells CASSHGNRGLSPLHF. In nucleotides, the CDR3 is TGTGCCAGCAGCCACGGGAACAGGGGGCTTTCACCCCTCCACTTT.

The V and J genes are TRBV5-1 and TRBJ2-3; 12 nucleotides line up with TRBD2. Germline V gives CDR1 SGHRS, CDR2 YFSETQ. After removal of 4 bases from V and 2 bases from J, the junction contained 8 bases not matched to a gene. The CDR3 spans 17 residues. The CDR3 DNA reads as TGCGCCAGCAGCCCATCTAGCGGGGGGGCCGACACAGATACGCAGTATTTT. Encoded protein: CASSPSSGGADTDTQYF.

The CDR3 DNA follows: TGCGCCAGCAGCTTCGTGCAGGGCATCGAGCAGTACTTC. This codes for CASSFVQGIEQYF. This chain uses TRBV5-1 with TRBJ2-7, with D possibly being TRBD1 (5 bases). The CDR3 has 13 residues. With 2 bases removed from V and 6 bases from J, the gap between germline ends came to 12 bases. Looked up from germline, CDR1 is SGHRS and CDR2 is YFSETQ.

J is TRBJ1-1 and V is TRBV19; the D gene is possibly TRBD1 (5 bases). The CDR3 spans 14 residues. V lost 4 bases to trimming and J lost 0 bases, with 9 bases between them. Germline-derived CDR1 and CDR2 are LNHDA and SQIVND (reference sequence). The CDR3 loop reads CASSTPGLNTEAFF. CDR3 DNA: TGTGCCAGTAGTACCCCAGGGTTGAACACTGAAGCTTTCTTT.

The genes are TRBV5-1 and TRBJ2-7; a weak D match, TRBD1 (6 bases). This CDR3 is built from 16 residues. Trimming cost V 3 bases and J 8 bases, with 24 bases left between them. Germline CDR1 and CDR2: SGHRS and YFSETQ. The CDR3 spells CASSSFNREVLSQQYF. CDR3 sequence (DNA): TGCGCCAGCAGCTCGTTTAACAGGGAAGTTTTGTCCCAGCAGTACTTC.

There are a few counts of this clone. The rearrangement uses TRBV28 and TRBJ1-2; D remains ambiguous. Germline CDR1 and CDR2: MDHEN and SYDVKM. This CDR3 is 15 amino acids long. The V gene lost 2 bases and the J gene lost 7 bases, with 17 bases spanning the gap. The CDR3 loop reads CASSLDILSPFGYTF. As DNA, the CDR3 is TGTGCCAGCAGTTTAGACATACTCAGCCCCTTTGGCTACACCTTC.

This chain uses TRBV5-8 with TRBJ1-3; no clear D. V was clipped by 0 bases and J by 0 bases, with 7 bases between them. CDR3 size: 15 residues. The V gene's germline CDR1 is SGHTS and CDR2 YDEGEE. The CDR3 loop is CASSLDQISGNTIYF. CDR3 DNA: TGTGCCAGCAGCTTGGACCAGATCTCTGGAAACACCATATATTTT.

This clone was found a few times. The gene calls are TRBV5-1 and TRBJ1-5, with D uncertain. Germline V gene sequence: CDR1 SGHRS, CDR2 YFSETQ. Trimming cost V 5 bases and J 3 bases, with 9 bases left between them. The CDR3 is 13 amino acids. In nucleotides, the CDR3 is TGCGCCAGCAGAGAGACATTCAATCAGCCCCAGCATTTT. Its translation is CASRETFNQPQHF.

The J gene is TRBJ1-6, the V gene TRBV19, with D maybe TRBD1 (6 bases). The V and J ends lost 8 bases and 5 bases respectively, with 16 bases between them. The CDR3 is 15 residues long. Germline lookup yields CDR1 LNHDA and CDR2 SQIVND (reference sequence). The CDR3 DNA follows: TGTGCCAGTGCGAAGGCAGGGGTCAATAATTCACCCCTCCACTTT. This sequence encodes CASAKAGVNNSPLHF.

The V and J genes are TRBV7-9 and TRBJ2-2; tentative D call: TRBD2 (5 bases). The CDR3 extends over 11 amino acids. CDR1 is SEHNR, CDR2 FQNEAQ, per germline (reference sequence). Trimming removed 7 bases at V and 6 bases at J, with 6 bases between. The CDR3 nucleotides read TGTGCCAGCATTAGCGCCGGGGAGCTGTTTTTT. Its protein product is CASISAGELFF.

This clone showed up just a few times. The rearrangement uses TRBV6-5 and TRBJ1-1; possible D gene TRBD1, 5 bases. Trimming removed 5 bases from V and 5 bases from J, with 12 bases in between. Germline V CDR1 and CDR2: MNHEY, SVGAGI. This CDR3 comprises 13 residues. DNA of the CDR3: TGTGCCAGCAGTGTGGGGGGGAGGACTGAAGCTTTCTTT. Protein: CASSVGGRTEAFF.

This clone was counted between two and nine times. J is TRBJ1-6 and V is TRBV4-1; D possibly corresponds to TRBD1 (5 bases). The V gene's germline CDR1 is MGHRA and CDR2 YSYEKL. V gave up 3 bases and J gave up 5 bases, with 20 bases separating them. The CDR3 is 18 residues long. DNA of the CDR3: TGCGCCAGCAGCCAGGATACAAGGGGTGGGTGGGATAATTCACCCCTCCACTTT. It is translated as CASSQDTRGGWDNSPLHF.

The J gene is TRBJ1-1, the V gene TRBV6-5; unclear D gene. CDR3 length: 12 residues. From germline, CDR1 is MNHEY and CDR2 SVGAGI. Trimming removed 0 bases from V and 8 bases from J, with 7 bases in between. The CDR3 region is CASSYSGREAFF. DNA of the CDR3: TGTGCCAGCAGTTACTCGGGCAGAGAAGCTTTCTTT.

This sequence joins TRBV28 and TRBJ2-7; D unresolved. The CDR3 contains 12 residues. CDR1 and CDR2 (germline): MDHEN, SYDVKM. The V gene lost 1 base and the J gene lost 4 bases, with 5 bases spanning the gap. This CDR3 is CASSLSDYEQYF. DNA for the CDR3: TGTGCCAGCAGTTTATCAGATTACGAGCAGTACTTC.

This sequence joins TRBV5-6 and TRBJ2-7; D unclear. Germline assignment: CDR1 SGHDT and CDR2 YYEEEE. CDR3 size: 11 residues. V dropped 1 base and J dropped 5 bases, with 4 bases sitting between them. In DNA, the CDR3 is TGTGCCAGCAGCTTGCTCCACGAGCAGTACTTC. Residues: CASSLLHEQYF.

The DNA of the CDR3 is TGCGCCAGCACCGGACAGCCCGACACCGGGGAGCTGTTTTTT. Its protein is CASTGQPDTGELFF. This chain links TRBV5-1 with TRBJ2-2; maybe TRBD1 (6 bases). The CDR3 contains 14 residues. Trimming stripped 6 bases from V and 3 bases from J, with 12 bases between. Germline V gene lookup returns CDR1 SGHRS and CDR2 YFSETQ.

The CDR3: CASSLGQGASNSPLHF. The DNA of the CDR3 is TGTGCCAGCAGCTTGGGGCAGGGGGCTTCTAATTCACCCCTCCACTTT. This rearrangement joins TRBV5-6 to TRBJ1-6, with TRBD1 matching 8 bases. The V gene end was trimmed by 0 bases and the J gene end by 6 bases; junction bases not matched to a gene: 5. CDR3 length: 16 amino acids. Looked up from germline, CDR1 is SGHDT and CDR2 is YYEEEE.

The V and J genes are TRBV6-5 and TRBJ2-1, with TRBD1 identical over 7 bases. Per germline, CDR1 MNHEY and CDR2 SVGAGI. Trimming at V came to 4 bases and at J to 6 bases, leaving 6 bases not matched to a gene. CDR3 length equals 14 residues. The CDR3 reads CASSSGQFPNEQFF. CDR3 nucleotide sequence: TGTGCCAGCAGTTCGGGACAGTTCCCCAATGAGCAGTTCTTC.

The rearrangement uses TRBV27 and TRBJ1-6, with D unclear. Looked up from germline, CDR1 is MNHEY and CDR2 is SMNVEV (reference sequence). There are 14 residues in the CDR3. V lost 0 bases and J 8 bases, leaving 8 bases between the germline ends. CDR3 sequence (DNA): TGTGCCAGCAGTTTATCCACAGTTTATTCACCCCTCCACTTT. This translates into CASSLSTVYSPLHF.

This clone was seen a handful of times. V usage is TRBV6-4 and J usage is TRBJ2-1, with D maybe TRBD1 (8 bases). The CDR3 is 16 residues long. The ends were cut back, 6 bases at V and 6 bases at J, with 21 bases in the middle. CDR1 MRHNA and CDR2 SNTAGT come from the germline V gene. CDR3 DNA sequence: TGTGCCAGCAGCCCCGGGGGGACAGGTCTAACCAATGAGCAGTTCTTC. As protein: CASSPGGTGLTNEQFF.

CDR3 sequence (DNA): TGTGCCAGCAGTTTATCTGGGACAGGGGGGCAGCCCCAGCATTTT. Translation: CASSLSGTGGQPQHF. The chain links TRBV27 to TRBJ1-5; 11 bases are a match to TRBD1. Germline V CDR1 and CDR2: MNHEY, SMNVEV (reference sequence). This CDR3 has 15 residues. V lost 0 bases and J lost 7; bases outside the gene matches: 2.

The chain couples TRBV6-5 to TRBJ1-1, with D tentatively TRBD1 (5 bases). V dropped 7 bases and J dropped 9 bases, with 18 bases sitting between them. Germline CDR1 and CDR2: MNHEY and SVGAGI. This CDR3 contains 13 residues. The CDR3: CASITDTSRQAFF. The CDR3 DNA follows: TGTGCCAGCATTACGGACACCTCCCGCCAAGCTTTCTTT.

The V call is TRBV13, the J call TRBJ1-4, with D tentatively TRBD1 (5 bases). V lost 2 bases and J 8 bases, leaving 18 bases between the germline ends. This CDR3 has 16 residues. CDR1 and CDR2 from the germline V gene are PRHDT and FYEKMQ (reference sequence). In DNA, the CDR3 is TGTGCCAGCAGCTTATCCCAGGGAGGGGTAGGAGAAAAACTGTTTTTT. Encoded protein: CASSLSQGGVGEKLFF.

The J gene is TRBJ2-1, the V gene TRBV28, with 10 positions matching TRBD2. The junction had 9 bases not matched to a gene; V was cut back by 10 bases and J by 3 bases. Per germline, CDR1 MDHEN and CDR2 SYDVKM. The CDR3 sequence is 15 residues long. This CDR3 reads CATLLAGAHYNEQFF. The CDR3 bases are TGTGCCACCCTTCTAGCGGGGGCCCACTACAATGAGCAGTTCTTC. The full variable domain, its missing parts supplied by reference TRBV28 and TRBJ2-1, is DVKVTQSSRYLVKRTGEKVFLECVQDMDHENMFWYRQDPGLGLRLIYFSYDVKMKEKGDIPEGYSVSREKKERFSLILESASTNQTSMYLCATLLAGAHYNEQFFGPGTRLTVL.

The table lists this clone with a few counts. This chain connects TRBV6-6 to TRBJ2-4; weak D call: TRBD2 (6 bases). The germline V and J ends were trimmed by 2 bases and 3 bases, with 8 bases remaining between them. Looked up from germline, CDR1 is MNHNY and CDR2 is SVGAGI (reference sequence). The CDR3 is made up of 14 amino acids. Here the CDR3 reads CASSYGGDKNIQYF. The DNA for the CDR3 is TGTGCCAGCAGTTACGGCGGGGACAAAAACATTCAGTACTTC.

This clone has a single count. The V and J genes are TRBV6-6 and TRBJ1-1, with 8 nucleotides matching TRBD1. V shed 8 bases and J 4 bases; nucleotides not matched to a gene: 9. The CDR3 length is 14 residues. Germline CDR1 reads MNHNY; CDR2 reads SVGAGI (reference sequence). CDR3 residues: CASHPTQGGTEAFF. CDR3 DNA: TGTGCCAGCCATCCGACACAGGGGGGCACTGAAGCTTTCTTT.

V and J are TRBV5-4 and TRBJ2-1; 8 bases line up with TRBD1. The J segment lost 7 bases and the V segment lost 4 bases, leaving 10 bases of the junction unmatched. CDR3 length equals 15 residues. CDR1 is SGHNT and CDR2 is YYREEE in the germline V gene (reference sequence). CDR3 protein: CASSIGQGRGNEQFF. The CDR3 nucleotides read TGTGCCAGCAGCATCGGACAGGGCAGGGGGAATGAGCAGTTCTTC.

The gene calls are TRBV10-2 and TRBJ2-7; D may be TRBD2 (6 bases). The CDR3 runs 12 residues. Per the germline V gene, CDR1 is WSHSY and CDR2 is SAAADI. Trimming pared 10 bases from V and 3 bases from J, leaving 13 bases between. The CDR3: CATVGGFYEQYF. The CDR3 DNA sequence: TGCGCCACCGTGGGGGGTTTCTACGAGCAGTACTTC.

The chain couples TRBV19 to TRBJ1-6; TRBD1 might be the D (5 bases). Looked up from germline, CDR1 is LNHDA and CDR2 is SQIVND (reference sequence). The CDR3 has 16 residues. V lost 7 bases to trimming and J lost 2 bases, with 15 bases between them. The CDR3 is CASKTREGPYNSPLHF. The DNA for the CDR3 is TGTGCCAGTAAGACCAGGGAAGGTCCCTATAATTCACCCCTCCACTTT. Drawing the rest from reference TRBV19 and TRBJ1-6, the complete variable domain is DGGITQSPKYLFRKEGQNVTLSCEQNLNHDAMYWYRQDPGQGLRLIYYSQIVNDFQKGDIAEGYSVSREKKESFPLTVTSAQKNPTAFYLCASKTREGPYNSPLHFGNGTRLTVT.